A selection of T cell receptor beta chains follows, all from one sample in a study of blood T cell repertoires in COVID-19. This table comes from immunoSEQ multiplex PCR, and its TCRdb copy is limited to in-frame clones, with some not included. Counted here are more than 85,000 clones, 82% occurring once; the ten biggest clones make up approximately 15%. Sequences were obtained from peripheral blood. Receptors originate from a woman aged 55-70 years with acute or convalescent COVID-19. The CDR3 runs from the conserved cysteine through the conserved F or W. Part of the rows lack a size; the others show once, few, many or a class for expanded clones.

CASSYRTGHSYNEQFF	.	TRBV6-2/TRBV6-3	TRBJ2-1
CASTSRRRADTEAFF	.	TRBV7-3	TRBJ1-1
CASSRIAGDYNEQFF	.	TRBV4-2	TRBJ2-1
CSVEKGTANTGELFF	many	TRBV29-1	TRBJ2-2
CASSLGQAVYEQYF	.	TRBV6-5	TRBJ2-7
CSAGDSLVQPQHF	.	TRBV29-1	TRBJ1-5
CASSIIGQGRTEAFF	.	TRBV19	TRBJ1-1
CASSETGTNAEAFF	.	TRBV9	TRBJ1-1
CASSYSRAGGAYEQYF	.	TRBV6-5	TRBJ2-7
CASSSGRRGETQYF	.	TRBV7-3	TRBJ2-5
CASSSRFSDRDTQYF	.	TRBV11-3	TRBJ2-3
CASSLSTAYEQYF	.	TRBV5-6	TRBJ2-7
CASSYETRGGYTF	.	TRBV6-5	TRBJ1-2
CASSVGTNTEAFF	.	TRBV9	TRBJ1-1
CASSTGTGNQPQHF	.	TRBV7-2	TRBJ1-5
CSVATGAIYGYTF	once	TRBV29-1	TRBJ1-2
CASSLAGVGDTEAFF	.	TRBV5-1	TRBJ1-1
CASSAASGGKETQYF	.	TRBV5-4	TRBJ2-5
CAGQGWIGYGYTF	.	TRBV6-6	TRBJ1-2
CASSSTVDQPQHF	few	TRBV11-1	TRBJ1-5
CASSPGGGVRYNEKLFF	.	TRBV7-9	TRBJ1-4
CASSRLAGGQETQYF	.	TRBV19	TRBJ2-5
CASSPGGTDTQYF	.	TRBV5-4	TRBJ2-3
CASSPRGGATNEKLFF	.	TRBV19	TRBJ1-4
CASSPRTGRGDEQYF	.	TRBV3-1/TRBV3-2	TRBJ2-7
CASSLYRGIREKLFF	.	TRBV4-3	TRBJ1-4
CASSSLPDRGSNGYTF	.	TRBV27	TRBJ1-2
CASSQDLAGGLNEQFF	.	TRBV4-3	TRBJ2-1
CASSRHNSPLHF	.	TRBV7-9	TRBJ1-6
CASSPRTADAGNTIYF	.	TRBV5-1	TRBJ1-3
CASSLQGSGANVLTF	.	TRBV5-1	TRBJ2-6
CASGSGMDGNTIYF	few	TRBV3-1/TRBV3-2	TRBJ1-3
CASSYHRGFNYGYTF	.	TRBV28	TRBJ1-2
CASSHLRQTPYNEQFF	.	TRBV27	TRBJ2-1
CASSFRSGGVYNEQFF	.	TRBV27	TRBJ2-1
CASSRGQGASGNQPQHF	.	TRBV7-9	TRBJ1-5